The sequence of this T cell receptor (beta chain) was determined in a study of cytomegalovirus exposure and HLA in healthy donors. The PCR employed 60 Vbeta primers together with 13 Jbeta primers. TCRdb keeps only in-frame clones here, not all; method: immunoSEQ multiplex PCR. The data show 150,000 to 200,000 clones, around 79% seen once. Findings and caveats of the study: A later analysis found that most CMV-associated TCR beta chains appeared HLA-restricted.

A remark on this clone: Its antigen is currently unknown.

The CDR3 extends over 13 amino acids. Germline V gene lookup returns CDR1 MNHNS and CDR2 SASEGT. Between the trimmed V and J ends, which lost 1 base and 4 bases, there was a span of 7 bases. Sequencing input: PBMCs. This clonotype was obtained from a woman in her thirties or forties in good health and CMV-seropositive. This chain connects TRBV6-1 to TRBJ1-2; possibly TRBD1 for D (5 bases). The CDR3 region is CASSEVTVYGYTF. CDR3 nucleotide sequence: TGTGCCAGCAGTGAAGTGACAGTCTATGGCTACACCTTC.